Listed below are T cell receptor beta chains from one sample, sequenced in a study of technical replicates of blood from a handful of donors. Some clones are missing from TCRdb's copy, which holds only in-frame ones; the method was immunoSEQ multiplex PCR. The sample yields about 80,000 clones, about 86% seen once. The source material was PBMCs. Receptors originate from a human donor in good health. Some clones in this sample may be carry-over from other donors' samples. Each CDR3 is given with its conserved first and last residue. Fields, in order: D gene, V gene, clone size, CDR3 length, J gene, CDR3 DNA, CDR3 protein. A D gene is named only where the DNA matches it firmly. Some rows have no size entry. The others give once, few or many, or a class for an expanded clone.

d_call: TRBD2
v_call: TRBV29-1
clone_size: -
cdr3_length: 14
j_call: TRBJ2-5
cdr3_nt: TGCAGCGTTCGGGGCGGGAGGGCCGGGGAGACCCAGTACTTC
cdr3_aa: CSVRGGRAGETQYF

d_call: -
v_call: TRBV11-1
clone_size: -
cdr3_length: 15
j_call: TRBJ1-6
cdr3_nt: TGTGCCAGCAGCTTATCGGGGTTCAATAATTCACCCCTCCACTTT
cdr3_aa: CASSLSGFNNSPLHF

d_call: -
v_call: TRBV19
clone_size: -
cdr3_length: 14
j_call: TRBJ1-2
cdr3_nt: TGTGCCAGTAGTATAGTCGGGGTAGGGTATGGCTACACCTTC
cdr3_aa: CASSIVGVGYGYTF

d_call: -
v_call: TRBV11-2
clone_size: few
cdr3_length: 15
j_call: TRBJ1-4
cdr3_nt: TGTGCCAGCAGCTTCAGTACCGGGACAATGGAAAAACTGTTTTTT
cdr3_aa: CASSFSTGTMEKLFF

d_call: TRBD1
v_call: TRBV19
clone_size: -
cdr3_length: 16
j_call: TRBJ1-5
cdr3_nt: TGTGCCAGTAGCCGACAGGGGGCTTTGGGCAATCAGCCCCAGCATTTT
cdr3_aa: CASSRQGALGNQPQHF

d_call: TRBD1
v_call: TRBV6-5
clone_size: -
cdr3_length: 15
j_call: TRBJ2-1
cdr3_nt: TGTGCCAGCAGTTCAAGACAGGGGGCTTCCAATGAGCAGTTCTTC
cdr3_aa: CASSSRQGASNEQFF

d_call: TRBD1
v_call: TRBV27
clone_size: -
cdr3_length: 15
j_call: TRBJ1-1
cdr3_nt: TGTGCCAGCAGTCCACTACAGGGGCGGAACACTGAAGCTTTCTTT
cdr3_aa: CASSPLQGRNTEAFF

d_call: -
v_call: TRBV19
clone_size: -
cdr3_length: 12
j_call: TRBJ2-1
cdr3_nt: TGTTTAGGAAAGGGAGTGCGGAATGAGCAGTTCTTC
cdr3_aa: CLGKGVRNEQFF

d_call: -
v_call: TRBV4-3
clone_size: -
cdr3_length: 14
j_call: TRBJ1-1
cdr3_nt: TGCGCCAGCAGCCAAGATCCAGGTTACACTGAAGCTTTCTTT
cdr3_aa: CASSQDPGYTEAFF

d_call: TRBD2
v_call: TRBV5-1
clone_size: -
cdr3_length: 15
j_call: TRBJ2-1
cdr3_nt: TGCGCCAGCAGCTTGCCTACCGGGGGGGCTTATGAGCAGTTCTTC
cdr3_aa: CASSLPTGGAYEQFF

d_call: -
v_call: TRBV21-1
clone_size: once
cdr3_length: 14
j_call: TRBJ2-7
cdr3_nt: TGTGCCAGCAGCAAAGTTCCGGACTTGTACGAGCAGTACTTC
cdr3_aa: CASSKVPDLYEQYF

d_call: TRBD2
v_call: TRBV5-6
clone_size: -
cdr3_length: 15
j_call: TRBJ2-7
cdr3_nt: TGTGCCAGCAGCTTTAGCGGGGGGGCCGCCTACGAGCAGTACTTC
cdr3_aa: CASSFSGGAAYEQYF

d_call: TRBD2
v_call: TRBV9
clone_size: -
cdr3_length: 14
j_call: TRBJ2-5
cdr3_nt: TGTGCCAGCAGCGCCGCTAGCGGCCAGGAGACCCAGTACTTC
cdr3_aa: CASSAASGQETQYF

d_call: -
v_call: TRBV5-1
clone_size: -
cdr3_length: 15
j_call: TRBJ2-1
cdr3_nt: TGCGCCAGCAGCTTGGAGGGGGAGTCCTACAATGAGCAGTTCTTC
cdr3_aa: CASSLEGESYNEQFF

d_call: TRBD2
v_call: TRBV2
clone_size: -
cdr3_length: 20
j_call: TRBJ2-7
cdr3_nt: TGTGCCAGCAGGAATGACAGGTCCTCCCCCACTATAGCGGGGGCCTACGAGCAGTACTTC
cdr3_aa: CASRNDRSSPTIAGAYEQYF

d_call: -
v_call: TRBV18
clone_size: -
cdr3_length: 16
j_call: TRBJ2-7
cdr3_nt: TGTGCCAGCTCAACCGACAGGCCAAATCCGACCTACGAGCAGTACTTC
cdr3_aa: CASSTDRPNPTYEQYF

d_call: TRBD2
v_call: TRBV11-2
clone_size: -
cdr3_length: 16
j_call: TRBJ2-1
cdr3_nt: TGTGCCAGCAGCCCTAGACTAGCGGGGTTTTACAATGAGCAGTTCTTC
cdr3_aa: CASSPRLAGFYNEQFF

d_call: TRBD1
v_call: TRBV6-5
clone_size: -
cdr3_length: 11
j_call: TRBJ2-7
cdr3_nt: TGTGCCAGCAGAAATCAGGGGGCGCAGTACTTC
cdr3_aa: CASRNQGAQYF

d_call: -
v_call: TRBV30
clone_size: -
cdr3_length: 15
j_call: TRBJ2-1
cdr3_nt: TGTGCCTGGAGTGTACGAAGCCTCAGGGGTTCTGAGCAGTTCTTC
cdr3_aa: CAWSVRSLRGSEQFF

d_call: -
v_call: TRBV2
clone_size: -
cdr3_length: 19
j_call: TRBJ1-1
cdr3_nt: TGTGCCAGCAGTTATAACAGGTGGGGAGGGATCCGGGAGAACACTGAAGCTTTCTTT
cdr3_aa: CASSYNRWGGIRENTEAFF

d_call: -
v_call: TRBV2
clone_size: -
cdr3_length: 14
j_call: TRBJ1-5
cdr3_nt: TGTGCCAGCAGTGAATTGGGGGCCGGTCAGCCCCAGCATTTT
cdr3_aa: CASSELGAGQPQHF

d_call: TRBD2
v_call: TRBV11-2
clone_size: -
cdr3_length: 18
j_call: TRBJ2-1
cdr3_nt: TGTGCCAGCAGCTTAGGACTAGCGGGAATAAGCTCCTACAATGAGCAGTTCTTC
cdr3_aa: CASSLGLAGISSYNEQFF

d_call: -
v_call: TRBV5-4
clone_size: -
cdr3_length: 13
j_call: TRBJ1-2
cdr3_nt: TGTGCCAGCAGCTTGCCAGGGATCTATGGCTACACCTTC
cdr3_aa: CASSLPGIYGYTF

d_call: -
v_call: TRBV5-1
clone_size: once
cdr3_length: 13
j_call: TRBJ2-2
cdr3_nt: TGCGCCAGCAGCTTCCGGAACACCGGGGAGCTGTTTTTT
cdr3_aa: CASSFRNTGELFF

d_call: TRBD2
v_call: TRBV6-5
clone_size: -
cdr3_length: 16
j_call: TRBJ2-7
cdr3_nt: TGTGCCAGCAGTTACTCGGGGACTAGCGGCTCCTACGAGCAGTACTTC
cdr3_aa: CASSYSGTSGSYEQYF

d_call: TRBD1
v_call: TRBV27
clone_size: -
cdr3_length: 16
j_call: TRBJ1-2
cdr3_nt: TGTGCCAGCACCCCCTCCATCCAGACAGGGACCTATGGCTACACCTTC
cdr3_aa: CASTPSIQTGTYGYTF

d_call: TRBD1
v_call: TRBV6-5
clone_size: -
cdr3_length: 15
j_call: TRBJ2-3
cdr3_nt: TGTGCCAGCAGTCCCCGGACAGGGCGCACAGATACGCAGTATTTT
cdr3_aa: CASSPRTGRTDTQYF

d_call: TRBD1
v_call: TRBV5-1
clone_size: once
cdr3_length: 15
j_call: TRBJ1-1
cdr3_nt: TGCGCCAGCAGCCCAGACCTCACAGGGGGCCCGGGAGCTTTCTTT
cdr3_aa: CASSPDLTGGPGAFF

d_call: -
v_call: TRBV4-3
clone_size: -
cdr3_length: 17
j_call: TRBJ2-5
cdr3_nt: TGCGCCAGCAGTCGACCTAGGACAGCCAGCAAAAAAGAGACCCAGTACTTC
cdr3_aa: CASSRPRTASKKETQYF

d_call: -
v_call: TRBV14
clone_size: -
cdr3_length: 16
j_call: TRBJ1-3
cdr3_nt: TGTGCCAGCAGCCTAGGACAGACCTCTGCCGGAAACACCATATATTTT
cdr3_aa: CASSLGQTSAGNTIYF

d_call: -
v_call: TRBV7-9
clone_size: -
cdr3_length: 12
j_call: TRBJ1-1
cdr3_nt: TGTGCCAGCAGCGAACGGACTGTTGGGGATTTCTTT
cdr3_aa: CASSERTVGDFF

d_call: -
v_call: TRBV10-3
clone_size: -
cdr3_length: 13
j_call: TRBJ2-7
cdr3_nt: TGTGCCATCGGGCTTTCTCACCTACGGGAGCAGTACTTC
cdr3_aa: CAIGLSHLREQYF

d_call: -
v_call: TRBV4-1
clone_size: -
cdr3_length: 14
j_call: TRBJ2-1
cdr3_nt: TGCGCCAGCAGCCAGGCGGTCTCCTACAATGAGCAGTTCTTC
cdr3_aa: CASSQAVSYNEQFF

d_call: -
v_call: TRBV19
clone_size: -
cdr3_length: 14
j_call: TRBJ1-2
cdr3_nt: TGTGCCAGTAGTATACTTCCCGGGTCCGATGGCTACACCTTC
cdr3_aa: CASSILPGSDGYTF

d_call: TRBD1
v_call: TRBV25-1
clone_size: -
cdr3_length: 15
j_call: TRBJ2-7
cdr3_nt: TGTGCCAGCAGTGAGACGGGACAGGGGGCTTACGAGCAGTACTTC
cdr3_aa: CASSETGQGAYEQYF

d_call: -
v_call: TRBV6-5
clone_size: -
cdr3_length: 15
j_call: TRBJ1-1
cdr3_nt: TGTGCCAGCAGTTACTCACAGCTTTTCGGCACTGAAGCTTTCTTT
cdr3_aa: CASSYSQLFGTEAFF

d_call: -
v_call: TRBV15
clone_size: -
cdr3_length: 15
j_call: TRBJ1-1
cdr3_nt: TGTGCCACCAGCAGAGAGCGGGGGATGAACACTGAAGCTTTCTTT
cdr3_aa: CATSRERGMNTEAFF

d_call: TRBD1
v_call: TRBV27
clone_size: -
cdr3_length: 17
j_call: TRBJ1-5
cdr3_nt: TGTGCCAGCAGTGTAAGCATCGACAGGGTTGGGAATCAGCCCCAGCATTTT
cdr3_aa: CASSVSIDRVGNQPQHF

d_call: -
v_call: TRBV27
clone_size: -
cdr3_length: 13
j_call: TRBJ1-5
cdr3_nt: TGTGCCAGCAGTTTGGCGGTAAATCAGCCCCAGCATTTT
cdr3_aa: CASSLAVNQPQHF

d_call: -
v_call: TRBV5-4
clone_size: -
cdr3_length: 12
j_call: TRBJ2-5
cdr3_nt: TGTGCCAGCAGCCTGGACAGTTCGACCCAGTACTTC
cdr3_aa: CASSLDSSTQYF

d_call: -
v_call: TRBV14
clone_size: -
cdr3_length: 16
j_call: TRBJ2-5
cdr3_nt: TGTGCCAGCAGCCAGCCACGGTTACTTATTCAAGAGACCCAGTACTTC
cdr3_aa: CASSQPRLLIQETQYF

d_call: -
v_call: TRBV6-5
clone_size: -
cdr3_length: 13
j_call: TRBJ1-1
cdr3_nt: TGTGCCAGCAGTTTAACCGGGGACACTGAAGCTTTCTTT
cdr3_aa: CASSLTGDTEAFF

d_call: TRBD2
v_call: TRBV19
clone_size: -
cdr3_length: 16
j_call: TRBJ2-4
cdr3_nt: TGTGCCAGTAGTATAGATCTTCAAGGGAGGGGAAACATTCAGTACTTC
cdr3_aa: CASSIDLQGRGNIQYF

d_call: -
v_call: TRBV5-6
clone_size: -
cdr3_length: 12
j_call: TRBJ2-5
cdr3_nt: TGTGCCAGCAGCCAGCAGGATCAGACCCAGTACTTC
cdr3_aa: CASSQQDQTQYF

d_call: -
v_call: TRBV18
clone_size: -
cdr3_length: 14
j_call: TRBJ2-7
cdr3_nt: TGTGCCAGCTCACCTTCGGCAGGGTCCTACGAGCAGTACTTC
cdr3_aa: CASSPSAGSYEQYF

d_call: TRBD2
v_call: TRBV7-8
clone_size: -
cdr3_length: 17
j_call: TRBJ2-3
cdr3_nt: TGTGCCAGCAGCACCGGGACTAGCGGGGGTCGGTCAGATACGCAGTATTTT
cdr3_aa: CASSTGTSGGRSDTQYF

d_call: TRBD1
v_call: TRBV10-3
clone_size: -
cdr3_length: 16
j_call: TRBJ2-1
cdr3_nt: TGTGCCATCAGTGAGCCAACAGGGGGAGAGTACAATGAGCAGTTCTTC
cdr3_aa: CAISEPTGGEYNEQFF

d_call: -
v_call: TRBV7-2
clone_size: -
cdr3_length: 13
j_call: TRBJ1-1
cdr3_nt: TGTGCCAGCAGCCGCCCGGGGGGCACTGAAGCTTTCTTT
cdr3_aa: CASSRPGGTEAFF

d_call: -
v_call: TRBV5-4
clone_size: -
cdr3_length: 13
j_call: TRBJ2-3
cdr3_nt: TGTGCCAGCAGCTTGGCCAGAGGGGATACGCAGTATTTT
cdr3_aa: CASSLARGDTQYF

d_call: -
v_call: TRBV30
clone_size: -
cdr3_length: 16
j_call: TRBJ2-1
cdr3_nt: TGTGCCTGGAGTAAAGTAACGGCGGCGACTTACAATGAGCAGTTCTTC
cdr3_aa: CAWSKVTAATYNEQFF

d_call: TRBD2
v_call: TRBV4-1
clone_size: -
cdr3_length: 16
j_call: TRBJ2-5
cdr3_nt: TGCGCCAGCAGCCGCAACCAAGCGGGAGGGGAGGAGACCCAGTACTTC
cdr3_aa: CASSRNQAGGEETQYF

d_call: -
v_call: TRBV4-3
clone_size: -
cdr3_length: 17
j_call: TRBJ2-1
cdr3_nt: TGCGCCAGCAGCCAAGATCAGGCGACAGTCTCCTACAATGAGCAGTTCTTC
cdr3_aa: CASSQDQATVSYNEQFF

d_call: -
v_call: TRBV9
clone_size: -
cdr3_length: 13
j_call: TRBJ1-2
cdr3_nt: TGTGCCAGCAGCCCCGGGAGCCACTATGGCTACACCTTC
cdr3_aa: CASSPGSHYGYTF

d_call: TRBD1
v_call: TRBV30
clone_size: -
cdr3_length: 16
j_call: TRBJ1-3
cdr3_nt: TGTGCCTGGAGACCGGGACAGGCTCGCTCTGGAAACACCATATATTTT
cdr3_aa: CAWRPGQARSGNTIYF

d_call: -
v_call: TRBV2
clone_size: -
cdr3_length: 11
j_call: TRBJ1-2
cdr3_nt: TGTGCCAGCAGTTACAGCTATGGCTACACCTTC
cdr3_aa: CASSYSYGYTF

d_call: -
v_call: TRBV11-1
clone_size: -
cdr3_length: 13
j_call: TRBJ2-3
cdr3_nt: TGTGCCAGCAGCCCCCTAGGGGCAGATACGCAGTATTTT
cdr3_aa: CASSPLGADTQYF

d_call: -
v_call: TRBV7-3
clone_size: -
cdr3_length: 13
j_call: TRBJ2-5
cdr3_nt: TGTGCCAGCAGCCCCCAGAACCAAGAGACCCAGTACTTC
cdr3_aa: CASSPQNQETQYF

d_call: TRBD2
v_call: TRBV7-9
clone_size: -
cdr3_length: 15
j_call: TRBJ2-4
cdr3_nt: TGTGCCAGCAGCGGTACGGAAGCGGGGGGGCCTGGTCAGTACTTC
cdr3_aa: CASSGTEAGGPGQYF

d_call: -
v_call: TRBV6-5
clone_size: -
cdr3_length: 15
j_call: TRBJ1-1
cdr3_nt: TGTGCCAGCACCCCTCTAGGGGGGGCCGACACTGAAGCTTTCTTT
cdr3_aa: CASTPLGGADTEAFF

d_call: -
v_call: TRBV6-5
clone_size: -
cdr3_length: 16
j_call: TRBJ2-1
cdr3_nt: TGTGCCAGCAGTTCGAGTCAGCGTGGTTCCTACAATGAGCAGTTCTTC
cdr3_aa: CASSSSQRGSYNEQFF